The 18 T cell receptor beta chains presented below share a single source sample, sequenced in a study of OX40 agonist ivuxolimab in advanced cancers. Method: immunoSEQ multiplex PCR; TCRdb's copy keeps in-frame clones and lacks some. The sample consists of 65,000 to 70,000 clones, 90% of them appearing once. The sample here was CD4+ or CD8+ T cells sorted from blood, taken in a trial of the OX40 agonist ivuxolimab. The receptors derive from an adult with an advanced solid tumor such as melanoma, head and neck, liver or kidney cancer.

The J gene is TRBJ1-5, the V gene TRBV4-2, with TRBD1 as a possible D gene (6 bases). The length of the CDR3 is 15 residues. The V gene lost 1 base and the J gene lost 5 bases, with 12 bases spanning the gap. In germline, CDR1 is LGHNA, CDR2 YNFKEQ. CDR3 amino acids: CASSQAGARDQPQHF. CDR3 DNA sequence: TGTGCCAGCAGCCAAGCAGGGGCGCGGGATCAGCCCCAGCATTTT.

This clone has just one count. This chain uses TRBV23-1 with TRBJ2-3; no clear D. TRBV23-1 is treated as an ORF (open reading frame) with a function not yet certain. This CDR3 has 16 amino acids. V lost 0 bases and J 1 base, leaving 11 bases between the germline ends. CDR3 nucleotide sequence: TGCGCCAGCAGTCAATCGGACGACGTACGCACAGATACGCAGTATTTT. This sequence encodes CASSQSDDVRTDTQYF.

The chain uses TRBV11-2 and TRBJ1-1, with unresolved D. With 5 bases removed from V and 6 bases from J, the gap between germline ends came to 16 bases. Per germline, CDR1 SGHAT and CDR2 FQNNGV. The length of the CDR3 is 14 residues. CDR3 amino acids: CASSTGPQIAEAFF. CDR3 nucleotides: TGTGCCAGCAGCACCGGGCCCCAAATAGCTGAAGCTTTCTTT.

The chain joins TRBV7-2 to TRBJ2-1; D possibly corresponds to TRBD1 (6 bases). V was pared by 1 base and J by 4 bases, with 11 bases between. Germline CDR1 reads SGHTA; CDR2 reads FQGNSA. CDR3 length: 15 amino acids. CDR3 sequence reads: CASSLGGTPYNEQFF. As DNA, the CDR3 is TGTGCCAGCAGCTTAGGGGGGACACCTTACAATGAGCAGTTCTTC.

This chain's CDR3 is CASTGGPPYEQYF. The CDR3 bases are TGCGCCAGCACAGGGGGCCCACCTTACGAGCAGTACTTC. The V call is TRBV5-1, the J call TRBJ2-7, with TRBD1 matching over 8 bases. The CDR3 extends over 13 amino acids. Germline CDR1 SGHRS, CDR2 YFSETQ. V lost 6 bases to trimming and J lost 4 bases; unmatched junction nucleotides: 6. Supplemented by reference TRBV5-1 and TRBJ2-7, the full variable domain reads KAGVTQTPRYLIKTRGQQVTLSCSPISGHRSVSWYQQTPGQGLQFLFEYFSETQRNKGNFPGRFSGRQFSNSRSEMNVSTLELGDSALYLCASTGGPPYEQYFGPGTRLTVT.

The chain links TRBV5-6 to TRBJ2-2; D might be TRBD2 (5 bases). This CDR3 is 15 amino acids long. V dropped 5 bases and J dropped 8 bases, with 19 bases sitting between them. From germline, CDR1 is SGHDT and CDR2 YYEEEE. DNA for the CDR3: TGTGCCAGCAGAACCGGGAAGACAACTGGGGGGGAGCTGTTTTTT. Translated: CASRTGKTTGGELFF.

The V and J genes are TRBV9 and TRBJ1-2; the D gene is possibly TRBD1 (5 bases). The germline gives CDR1 SGDLS, CDR2 YYNGEE. V lost 0 bases and J 5 bases, leaving 11 bases between the germline ends. This CDR3 has 14 residues. This chain's CDR3 is CASSVGQGEYGYTF. The CDR3 DNA follows: TGTGCCAGCAGCGTAGGGCAGGGAGAATATGGCTACACCTTC.

The V and J genes are TRBV6-1 and TRBJ1-5, with D maybe TRBD1 (6 bases). There are 18 residues in the CDR3. In germline, CDR1 is MNHNS, CDR2 SASEGT. Trimming shortened V by 4 bases and J by 0 bases, and 19 bases separated the two germline ends. CDR3 bases: TGTGCCAGCAGTGGCCAAAGTTGGGGGGGCATTAGCAATCAGCCCCAGCATTTT. Translation: CASSGQSWGGISNQPQHF.

The genes are TRBV19 and TRBJ2-2, with D hard to call. In germline, CDR1 is LNHDA, CDR2 SQIVND (reference sequence). The CDR3 is made up of 16 amino acids. V gave up 6 bases and J gave up 0 bases, with 14 bases separating them. The CDR3 loop is CASRRLLPANTGELFF. The CDR3 DNA sequence: TGTGCCAGTAGAAGGCTGCTACCAGCGAACACCGGGGAGCTGTTTTTT.

V usage is TRBV27 and J usage is TRBJ2-7; D not resolved. The V gene lost 5 bases and the J gene lost 6 bases, with 20 bases spanning the gap. In germline, CDR1 is MNHEY, CDR2 SMNVEV (reference sequence). There are 15 residues in the CDR3. The CDR3 bases are TGTGCCAGCAGTCGTCGGACCGTCGTTTGCTGCGAGCAGTACTTC. This encodes CASSRRTVVCCEQYF.

The chain has TRBV6-5 and TRBJ1-1, with D perhaps TRBD1 (6 bases). Germline values: CDR1 MNHEY, CDR2 SVGAGI. This CDR3 spans 16 amino acids. The ends were cut back, 4 bases at V and 5 bases at J, with 20 bases in the middle. CDR3 sequence reads: CASSLRGGHGTTEAFF. The CDR3 DNA follows: TGTGCCAGCAGTTTAAGAGGGGGGCACGGTACTACTGAAGCTTTCTTT.

V is TRBV11-1 and J is TRBJ2-3; D tentatively fits TRBD1 or TRBD2 (5 bases each). In germline, CDR1 is SGHAT, CDR2 FQDESV (reference sequence). The germline V and J ends were trimmed by 4 bases and 2 bases, with 13 bases remaining between them. CDR3 size: 15 residues. The CDR3 DNA sequence: TGTGCCAGCAGCTGGGGGAATACCCCCACAGATACGCAGTATTTT. Its translation: CASSWGNTPTDTQYF.

The chain uses TRBV27 and TRBJ2-7; D is uncertain. This CDR3 is 12 amino acids long. Trimming shortened V by 2 bases and J by 7 bases, and 9 bases separated the two germline ends. Germline V lookup: CDR1 MNHEY, CDR2 SMNVEV (reference sequence). CDR3 region: CASSLGVGEQYF. The CDR3 region has the DNA TGTGCCAGCAGTTTAGGAGTGGGAGAGCAGTACTTC.

Of note for this clone: One end of the junction varies from germline; a read error may be responsible. Here the CDR3 reads CASSLVYRVGETQYF. The CDR3 DNA is TGTGCTAGCAGCTTAGTATATCGGGTTGGAGAGACCCAGTACTTC. V usage is TRBV7-7 and J usage is TRBJ2-5; no reliable D call. Germline V lookup: CDR1 SSHAT, CDR2 FNYEAQ (reference sequence). The CDR3 is 15 amino acids.

The chain links TRBV30 to TRBJ2-3; the D is unclear. The germline CDR1 and CDR2 sequences are GTSNPN and SVGIG (reference sequence). V lost 1 base, J lost 2 bases, and 13 bases lay in between. The CDR3 consists of 15 residues. The DNA for the CDR3 is TGTGCCTGGAGTGAAGGTGTCACCCACACAGATACGCAGTATTTT. Translating it yields CAWSEGVTHTDTQYF.

The V and J genes are TRBV14 and TRBJ2-3; D tentatively reads TRBD1 or TRBD2 (5 bases each). Trimming took off 4 bases at V and 1 base at J, with 6 bases between the two ends. The CDR3 has 13 amino acids. The germline gives CDR1 SGHDN, CDR2 FVKESK. CDR3 coding DNA: TGTGCCAGCAGCCGGGGACGCACAGATACGCAGTATTTT. This codes for CASSRGRTDTQYF.

This chain connects TRBV11-3 to TRBJ2-3; D may be TRBD1 or TRBD2 (7 bases each). Germline loops: CDR1 SGHNT, CDR2 YENEEA. The CDR3 covers 17 residues. Trimming took off 2 bases at V and 7 bases at J, with 22 bases between the two ends. CDR3 amino acids: CASSLRAQGGPTNTQYF. In DNA form, the CDR3 reads TGTGCCAGCAGCTTAAGGGCGCAGGGGGGGCCCACGAATACGCAGTATTTT.

This rearrangement joins TRBV15 to TRBJ2-1; weak D call: TRBD2 (6 bases). CDR1 LNHNV and CDR2 YYDKDF come from the germline V gene (reference sequence). The CDR3 has 15 amino acids. Trimming took off 1 base at V and 4 bases at J, with 11 bases between the two ends. CDR3 residues: CATSRVAGPYNEQFF. CDR3 in DNA: TGTGCCACCAGCAGAGTGGCGGGGCCTTACAATGAGCAGTTCTTC.